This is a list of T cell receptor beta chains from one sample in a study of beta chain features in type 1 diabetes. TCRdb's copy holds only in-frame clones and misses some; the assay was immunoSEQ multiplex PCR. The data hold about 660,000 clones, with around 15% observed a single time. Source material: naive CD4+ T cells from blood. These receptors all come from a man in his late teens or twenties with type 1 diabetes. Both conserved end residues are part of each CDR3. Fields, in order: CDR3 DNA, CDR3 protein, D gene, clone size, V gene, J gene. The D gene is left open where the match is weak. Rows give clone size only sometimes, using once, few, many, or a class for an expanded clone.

TGCGCCAGCAGCCAGCTCCCCTCCTCCGGGACAGTGCGGTACGAGCAGTACTTC,CASSQLPSSGTVRYEQYF,TRBD1,few,TRBV4-1,TRBJ2-7
TGTGCTAGTGGTTTGCCCCACTCCAGGGGGGGAAATAGCAATCAGCCCCAGCATTTT,CASGLPHSRGGNSNQPQHF,TRBD1,few,TRBV12-5,TRBJ1-5
TGTGCCAGCAGCGTAGTTTCGAATGAGCAGTTCTTC,CASSVVSNEQFF,.,.,TRBV9,TRBJ2-1
TGTGCCAGCAGTCTTTTGGGGGGCGGCTACGAGCAGTACTTC,CASSLLGGGYEQYF,.,few,TRBV7-2,TRBJ2-7
TGCAGCGTTGGGCACGGGAGCTCCTACGAGCAGTACTTC,CSVGHGSSYEQYF,.,.,TRBV29-1,TRBJ2-7
TGTGCCAGCAAGTCTCGGGAGGTCAACAATGAGCAGTTCTTC,CASKSREVNNEQFF,TRBD2,.,TRBV6-1,TRBJ2-1
TGTGCCAGCAGCCCGCTGTCCGGGAGGAGGGACGAGCAGTACTTC,CASSPLSGRRDEQYF,TRBD2,few,TRBV9,TRBJ2-7
TGTGCCAGCGGGCTTTACTCTGGAAACACCATATATTTT,CASGLYSGNTIYF,.,.,TRBV9,TRBJ1-3
TGTGCCACCAGCAAAAGACTAGTAGGGGGCACAGATACGCAGTATTTT,CATSKRLVGGTDTQYF,.,once,TRBV15,TRBJ2-3
TGTGCCAGCAGGGGTAGGATGGGGAGTGCAGATACGCAGTATTTT,CASRGRMGSADTQYF,.,few,TRBV25-1,TRBJ2-3
TGCAGCGTTGAAAGAGAGGGGGCAACTGGGTATGGCTACACCTTC,CSVEREGATGYGYTF,TRBD1,.,TRBV29-1,TRBJ1-2
TGTGCCAGCAGCTTACTTTTTCAGGGAAACACCGGGGAGCTGTTTTTT,CASSLLFQGNTGELFF,.,few,TRBV7-9,TRBJ2-2
TGTGCCAGCAGGAGGACAGGGGGCTCCTACAATGAGCAGTTCTTC,CASRRTGGSYNEQFF,TRBD1,.,TRBV2,TRBJ2-1
TGTGCCAGCAGCTTGGGCGGGATCGGTACAGATACGCAGTATTTT,CASSLGGIGTDTQYF,.,few,TRBV5-4,TRBJ2-3
TGTGCCAGCAGCTTAAGCTTGAGCTTTAACACAGATACGCAGTATTTT,CASSLSLSFNTDTQYF,.,.,TRBV7-9,TRBJ2-3
TGTGCCAGCAAAATTAGCGGAGACACCGGGGAGCTGTTTTTT,CASKISGDTGELFF,.,few,TRBV19,TRBJ2-2
TGTGCCAGCAAGGCAGGACCCACAGATACGCAGTATTTT,CASKAGPTDTQYF,.,few,TRBV28,TRBJ2-3
TGCGCCAGCAGCTTGGGTGGGATCGGACGGGATACGCAGTATTTT,CASSLGGIGRDTQYF,.,.,TRBV5-1,TRBJ2-3
TGTGCTAGTGGTTTTTTTCACCCTCCGCGGGTAGGACAGGTTGATTACGAGCAGTACTTC,CASGFFHPPRVGQVDYEQYF,TRBD1,.,TRBV12-5,TRBJ2-7
TGTGCCAGCAGTTTTGGGGAAAAACTGTTTTTT,CASSFGEKLFF,.,.,TRBV28,TRBJ1-4
TGTGCCAGCAGCTTGAGGGTATATGGCTACACCTTC,CASSLRVYGYTF,.,.,TRBV5-6,TRBJ1-2
TGCAGCGCCGAGCAGGGGCTGTCAAGCACAGATACGCAGTATTTT,CSAEQGLSSTDTQYF,.,.,TRBV29-1,TRBJ2-3
TGTGCCAGCAGCTTAGCTGGACAGGGTGAAGCTTTCTTT,CASSLAGQGEAFF,TRBD1,few,TRBV7-6,TRBJ1-1
TGTGCCAGCAGCCCCCAGGTGGGGAATCAGCCCCAGCATTTT,CASSPQVGNQPQHF,.,.,TRBV27,TRBJ1-5
TGTGCCAGCAGCTTTGTCGGGTCGGGCTCCTACGAGCAGTACTTC,CASSFVGSGSYEQYF,.,few,TRBV11-2,TRBJ2-7
TGTGCCAGCAGCTTGGGACTAGCGGGCACAGATACGCAGTATTTT,CASSLGLAGTDTQYF,TRBD2,few,TRBV7-3,TRBJ2-3
TGTGCCAGCAGCCCTATCGTGGACAGGATCGGCTACGAGCAGTACTTC,CASSPIVDRIGYEQYF,TRBD1,few,TRBV7-9,TRBJ2-7